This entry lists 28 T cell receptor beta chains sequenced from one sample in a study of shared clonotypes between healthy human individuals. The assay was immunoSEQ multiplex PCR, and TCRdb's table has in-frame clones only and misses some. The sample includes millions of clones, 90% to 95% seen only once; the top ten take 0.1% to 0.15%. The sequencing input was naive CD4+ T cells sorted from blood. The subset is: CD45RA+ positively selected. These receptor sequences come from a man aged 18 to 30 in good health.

This CDR3 reads CASSPIAGIPYNEQFF. CDR3 nucleotides: TGTGCCAGTAGTCCGATTGCTGGGATTCCCTACAATGAGCAGTTCTTC. This rearrangement joins TRBV19 to TRBJ2-1, with unresolved D. Germline-derived CDR1 and CDR2 are LNHDA and SQIVND (reference sequence). The V end lost 5 bases, the J end lost 2 bases, and 16 bases lay between the germline ends. The CDR3 extends over 16 amino acids.

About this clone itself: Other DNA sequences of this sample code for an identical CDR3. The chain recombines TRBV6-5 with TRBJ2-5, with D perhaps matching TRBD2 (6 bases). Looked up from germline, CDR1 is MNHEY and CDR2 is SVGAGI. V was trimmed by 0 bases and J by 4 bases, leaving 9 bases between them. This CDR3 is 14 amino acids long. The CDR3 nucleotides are TGTGCCAGCAGTTACTCAGCGGGTCGAGAGACCCAGTACTTC. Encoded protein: CASSYSAGRETQYF.

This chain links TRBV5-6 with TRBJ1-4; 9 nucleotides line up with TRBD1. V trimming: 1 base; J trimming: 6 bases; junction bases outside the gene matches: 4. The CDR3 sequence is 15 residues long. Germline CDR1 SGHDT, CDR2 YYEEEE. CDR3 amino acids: CASSLMGQGHEKLFF. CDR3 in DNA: TGTGCCAGCAGCTTGATGGGACAGGGACATGAAAAACTGTTTTTT.

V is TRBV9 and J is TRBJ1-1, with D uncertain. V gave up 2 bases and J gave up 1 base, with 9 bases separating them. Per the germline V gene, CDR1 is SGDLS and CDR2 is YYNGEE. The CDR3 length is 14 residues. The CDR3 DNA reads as TGTGCCAGCAGCGTTAACAGCCAGAACACTGAAGCTTTCTTT. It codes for CASSVNSQNTEAFF.

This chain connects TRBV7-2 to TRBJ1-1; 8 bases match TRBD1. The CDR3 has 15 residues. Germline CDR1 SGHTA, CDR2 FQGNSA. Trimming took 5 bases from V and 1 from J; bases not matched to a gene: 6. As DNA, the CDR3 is TGTGCCAGCAGCCCAAGACAGGGGTGGAACACTGAAGCTTTCTTT. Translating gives CASSPRQGWNTEAFF.

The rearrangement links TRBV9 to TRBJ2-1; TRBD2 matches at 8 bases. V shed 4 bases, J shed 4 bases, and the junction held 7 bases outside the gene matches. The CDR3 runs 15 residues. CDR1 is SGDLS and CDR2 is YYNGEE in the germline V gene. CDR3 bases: TGTGCCAGCAGCCCCTTCGGGGGGGATTACAATGAGCAGTTCTTC. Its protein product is CASSPFGGDYNEQFF.

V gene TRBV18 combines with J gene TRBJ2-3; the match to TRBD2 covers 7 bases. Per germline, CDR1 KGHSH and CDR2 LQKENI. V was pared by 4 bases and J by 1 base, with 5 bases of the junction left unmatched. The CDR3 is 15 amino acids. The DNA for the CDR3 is TGTGCCAGCTCACTACAAAGCGGGGGCACAGATACGCAGTATTTT. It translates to CASSLQSGGTDTQYF.

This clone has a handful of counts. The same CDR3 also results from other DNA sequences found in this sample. CDR3 sequence reads: CASSPSYNEQFF. CDR3 coding DNA: TGTGCCAGCTCACCATCCTACAATGAGCAGTTCTTC. The J gene is TRBJ2-1, the V gene TRBV18, with D uncertain. V was cut by 2 bases and J by 1 base, with 0 bases left in between. Germline V gene data show CDR1 as KGHSH and CDR2 as LQKENI. The CDR3 has 12 residues.

The CDR3 DNA reads TGTGCCAGCAGCTTAGGAGGACGGGGGGGAAATCAGCCCCAGCATTTT. It specifies CASSLGGRGGNQPQHF. This chain connects TRBV7-9 to TRBJ1-5; the D gene is possibly TRBD1 (5 bases). V gave up 1 base and J gave up 4 bases, with 14 bases separating them. CDR1 is SEHNR, CDR2 FQNEAQ, per germline (reference sequence). CDR3 size: 16 residues.

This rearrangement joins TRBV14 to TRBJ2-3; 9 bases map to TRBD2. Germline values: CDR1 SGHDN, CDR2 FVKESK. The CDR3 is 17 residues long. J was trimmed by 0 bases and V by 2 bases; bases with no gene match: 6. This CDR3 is CASSQRLAGPSTDTQYF. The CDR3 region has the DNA TGTGCCAGCAGCCAAAGGCTAGCGGGGCCTAGCACAGATACGCAGTATTTT.

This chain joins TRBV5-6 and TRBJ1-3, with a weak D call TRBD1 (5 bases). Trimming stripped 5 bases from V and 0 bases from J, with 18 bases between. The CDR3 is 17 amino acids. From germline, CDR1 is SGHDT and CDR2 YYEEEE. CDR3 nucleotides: TGTGCCAGCAGGCGTGAGAGGGGCGGATACTCTGGAAACACCATATATTTT. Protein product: CASRRERGGYSGNTIYF.

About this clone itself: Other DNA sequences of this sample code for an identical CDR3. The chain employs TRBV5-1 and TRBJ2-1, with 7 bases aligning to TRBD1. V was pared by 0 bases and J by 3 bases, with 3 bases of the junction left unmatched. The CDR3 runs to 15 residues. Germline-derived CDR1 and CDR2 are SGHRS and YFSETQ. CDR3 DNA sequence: TGCGCCAGCAGCTTGGTACAGGGGAGCTACAATGAGCAGTTCTTC. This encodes CASSLVQGSYNEQFF.

The CDR3 sequence is CASSQDQGDNEKLFF. The CDR3 bases are TGTGCCAGCAGCCAAGATCAGGGGGATAATGAAAAACTGTTTTTT. The V call is TRBV7-8, the J call TRBJ1-4, with 7 positions matching TRBD1. The CDR3 extends over 15 amino acids. Trimming took 5 bases from V and 4 from J; bases not matched to a gene: 7. Germline V CDR1 and CDR2: SGHVS, FQNEAQ.

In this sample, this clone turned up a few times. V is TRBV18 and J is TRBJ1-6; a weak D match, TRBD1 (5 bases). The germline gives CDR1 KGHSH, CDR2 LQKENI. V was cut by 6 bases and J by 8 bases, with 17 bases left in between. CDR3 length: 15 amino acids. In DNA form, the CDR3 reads TGTGCCAGCTCCCCCGGTGAGGTGGGGGATTCACCCCTCCACTTT. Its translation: CASSPGEVGDSPLHF.

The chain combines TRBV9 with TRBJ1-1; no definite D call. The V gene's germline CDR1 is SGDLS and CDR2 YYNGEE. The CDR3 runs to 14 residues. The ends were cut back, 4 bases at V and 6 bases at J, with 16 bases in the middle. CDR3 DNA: TGTGCCAGCAGCCCCTTTGGAGGGTCGGCTGAAGCTTTCTTT. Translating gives CASSPFGGSAEAFF.

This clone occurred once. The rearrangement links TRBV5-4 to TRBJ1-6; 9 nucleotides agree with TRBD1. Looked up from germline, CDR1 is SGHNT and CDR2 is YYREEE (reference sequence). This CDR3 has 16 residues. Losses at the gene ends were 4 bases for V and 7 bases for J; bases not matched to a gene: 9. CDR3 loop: CASSLQTGGRNSPLHF. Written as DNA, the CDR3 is TGTGCCAGCAGCCTACAGACAGGGGGTCGGAATTCACCCCTCCACTTT.

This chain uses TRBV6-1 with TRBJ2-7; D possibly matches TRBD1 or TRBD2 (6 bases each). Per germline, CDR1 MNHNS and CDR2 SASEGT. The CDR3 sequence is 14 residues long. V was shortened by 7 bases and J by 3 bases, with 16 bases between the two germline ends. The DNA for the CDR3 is TGTGCCAGCATGGAGGGGGGAAGGAGCTACGAGCAGTACTTC. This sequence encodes CASMEGGRSYEQYF.

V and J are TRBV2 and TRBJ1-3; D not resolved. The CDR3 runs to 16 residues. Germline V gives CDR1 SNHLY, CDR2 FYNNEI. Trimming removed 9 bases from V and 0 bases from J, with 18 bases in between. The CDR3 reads CASASESTSSGNTIYF. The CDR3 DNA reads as TGTGCCAGTGCTAGCGAGTCCACATCCTCTGGAAACACCATATATTTT.

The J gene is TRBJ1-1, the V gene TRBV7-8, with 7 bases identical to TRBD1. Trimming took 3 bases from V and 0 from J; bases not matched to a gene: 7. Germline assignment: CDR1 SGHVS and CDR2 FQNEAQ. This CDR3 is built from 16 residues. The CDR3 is CASSLGRQGMNTEAFF. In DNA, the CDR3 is TGTGCCAGCAGCTTGGGGAGACAGGGTATGAACACTGAAGCTTTCTTT.

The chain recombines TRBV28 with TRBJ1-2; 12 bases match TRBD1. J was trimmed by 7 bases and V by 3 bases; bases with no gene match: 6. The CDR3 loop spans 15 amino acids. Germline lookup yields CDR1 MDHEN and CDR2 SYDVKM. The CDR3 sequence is CASSFPGTGGSGYTF. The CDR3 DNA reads TGTGCCAGCAGTTTTCCCGGGACAGGGGGCAGTGGCTACACCTTC.

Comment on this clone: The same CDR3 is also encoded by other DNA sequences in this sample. The CDR3 coding sequence is TGTGCCAGCAGCTTAGCGGGGGGCTCATACGAGCAGTACTTC. Translated: CASSLAGGSYEQYF. This chain connects TRBV7-9 to TRBJ2-7; tentatively, D is TRBD1 or TRBD2 (6 bases each). Germline assignment: CDR1 SEHNR and CDR2 FQNEAQ (reference sequence). V gave up 0 bases and J gave up 4 bases, with 10 bases separating them. This CDR3 is built from 14 residues.

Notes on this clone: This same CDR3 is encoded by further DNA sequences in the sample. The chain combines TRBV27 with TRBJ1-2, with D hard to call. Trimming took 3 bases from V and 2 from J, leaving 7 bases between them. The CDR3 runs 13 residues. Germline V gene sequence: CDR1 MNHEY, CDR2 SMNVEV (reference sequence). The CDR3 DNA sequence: TGTGCCAGCAGTTTTACTGGGAACTATGGCTACACCTTC. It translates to CASSFTGNYGYTF.

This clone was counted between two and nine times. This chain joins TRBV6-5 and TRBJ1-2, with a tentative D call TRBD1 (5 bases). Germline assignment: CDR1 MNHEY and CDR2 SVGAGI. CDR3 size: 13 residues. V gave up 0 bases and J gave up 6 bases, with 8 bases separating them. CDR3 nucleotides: TGTGCCAGCAGTTACTCCGGACAAGATGGCTACACCTTC. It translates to CASSYSGQDGYTF.

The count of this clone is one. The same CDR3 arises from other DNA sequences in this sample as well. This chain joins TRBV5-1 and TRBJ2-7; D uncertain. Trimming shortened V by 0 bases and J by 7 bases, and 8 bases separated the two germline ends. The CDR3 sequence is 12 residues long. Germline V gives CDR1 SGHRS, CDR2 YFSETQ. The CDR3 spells CASSLVGLEQYF. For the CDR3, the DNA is TGCGCCAGCAGCTTGGTCGGATTGGAGCAGTACTTC.

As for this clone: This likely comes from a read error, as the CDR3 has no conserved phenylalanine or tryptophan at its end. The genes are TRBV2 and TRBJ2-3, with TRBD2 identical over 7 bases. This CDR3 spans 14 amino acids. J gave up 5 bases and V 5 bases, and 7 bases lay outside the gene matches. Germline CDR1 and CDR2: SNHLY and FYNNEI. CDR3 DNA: TGTGCCAGCAGTCCTAGCGGTATAGGAGATACGCAGTATCTT. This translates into CASSPSGIGDTQYL.

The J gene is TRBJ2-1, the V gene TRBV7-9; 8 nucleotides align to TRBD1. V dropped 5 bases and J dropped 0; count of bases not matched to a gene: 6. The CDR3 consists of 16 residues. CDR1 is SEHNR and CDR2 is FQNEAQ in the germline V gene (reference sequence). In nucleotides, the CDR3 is TGTGCCAGCAGCCCCCGGGGACAGGCCTCCTACAATGAGCAGTTCTTC. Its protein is CASSPRGQASYNEQFF.

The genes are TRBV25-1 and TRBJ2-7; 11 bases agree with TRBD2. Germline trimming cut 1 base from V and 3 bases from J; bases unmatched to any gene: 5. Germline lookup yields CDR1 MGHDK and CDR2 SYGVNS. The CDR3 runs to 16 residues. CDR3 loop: CASSELGSGRGYEQYF. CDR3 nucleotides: TGTGCCAGCAGTGAATTGGGTAGCGGGAGGGGCTACGAGCAGTACTTC.

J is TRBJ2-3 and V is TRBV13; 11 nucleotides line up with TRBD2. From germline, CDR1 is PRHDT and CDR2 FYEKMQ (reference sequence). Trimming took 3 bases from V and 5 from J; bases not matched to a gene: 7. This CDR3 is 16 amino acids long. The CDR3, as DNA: TGTGCCAGCAGCTTCCGTAGCGGGGGGGCCCTAGATACGCAGTATTTT. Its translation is CASSFRSGGALDTQYF.